This entry lists 23 T cell receptor beta chains sequenced from one sample in a study of T cells in localized non-small cell lung cancer. Sequencing used immunoSEQ multiplex PCR; TCRdb keeps in-frame clones, though not all of them. The table records about 40,000 clones, 81% of them present only once. Specimen: peripheral blood mononuclear cells, collected before any cancer treatment. Every receptor here comes from a male donor aged 60 or older with stage II lung adenocarcinoma.

V is TRBV6-1 and J is TRBJ2-1, with 7 bases matching TRBD2. The CDR3 has 15 amino acids. The V segment lost 6 bases and the J segment 6 bases; nucleotides outside the gene matches: 11. Germline V gene sequence: CDR1 MNHNS, CDR2 SASEGT. The CDR3 reads CASSPPLRTSNEQFF. CDR3 nucleotide sequence: TGTGCCAGCAGCCCCCCTTTGAGGACTAGCAATGAGCAGTTCTTC.

The chain links TRBV7-9 to TRBJ2-6, with unresolved D. Germline loops: CDR1 SEHNR, CDR2 FQNEAQ (reference sequence). There are 15 residues in the CDR3. V was trimmed by 3 bases and J by 0 bases, leaving 6 bases between them. The CDR3 spells CASSFLGSGANVLTF. The CDR3, as DNA: TGTGCCAGCAGCTTTCTGGGCTCTGGGGCCAACGTCCTGACTTTC.

The chain couples TRBV7-9 to TRBJ1-1; D unclear. V lost 6 bases and J 1 base, leaving 9 bases between the germline ends. The CDR3 sequence is 13 residues long. CDR1 and CDR2 from the germline V gene are SEHNR and FQNEAQ (reference sequence). The CDR3: CASSQDENTEAFF. The CDR3, as DNA: TGTGCCAGCAGTCAAGATGAGAACACTGAAGCTTTCTTT. The whole variable domain, remainder taken from reference TRBV7-9 and TRBJ1-1, is DTGVSQNPRHKITKRGQNVTFRCDPISEHNRLYWYRQTLGQGPEFLTYFQNEAQLEKSRLLSDRFSAERPKGSFSTLEIQRTEQGDSAMYLCASSQDENTEAFFGQGTRLTVV.

This clone was detected once. The rearrangement joins TRBV4-3 to TRBJ2-1; maybe TRBD2 (5 bases). Trimming cost V 1 base and J 8 bases, with 18 bases left between them. The CDR3 runs to 16 residues. CDR1 and CDR2 from the germline V gene are LGHNA and YSLEER. CDR3 DNA sequence: TGCGCCAGCAGCCAAGCCCCCCGTTCGGGAAGCGATGAGCAGTTCTTC. The encoded protein is CASSQAPRSGSDEQFF.

V is TRBV5-1 and J is TRBJ2-7; D is perhaps TRBD1 or TRBD2 (11 bases each). The CDR3 has 18 amino acids. Germline CDR1 is SGHRS and CDR2 is YFSETQ. The ends were cut back, 8 bases at V and 3 bases at J, with 30 bases in the middle. In DNA form, the CDR3 reads TGCGCCAGTTTGGACAGGGGGCGACTAGCGGGACCCGTCTACGAGCAGTACTTC. Protein product: CASLDRGRLAGPVYEQYF.

V is TRBV25-1 and J is TRBJ1-2, with D maybe TRBD1 (6 bases). CDR1 is MGHDK, CDR2 SYGVNS, per germline. V shed 10 bases and J shed 7 bases, with 13 bases lying between them. This CDR3 region has 11 residues. The CDR3 DNA reads as TGTGCCAAAGAGGGGGGGTTTGGCTACACCTTC. Translation: CAKEGGFGYTF.

The chain is built from TRBV28 and TRBJ1-2; TRBD1 might be the D (6 bases). This CDR3 has 14 amino acids. Germline V lookup: CDR1 MDHEN, CDR2 SYDVKM. The V end was cut by 10 bases, the J end by 0 bases, with 15 bases between. CDR3 sequence reads: CATSRGGPNYGYTF. The CDR3 coding sequence is TGTGCCACCTCCCGAGGGGGTCCTAACTATGGCTACACCTTC.

The chain couples TRBV7-9 to TRBJ2-1, with TRBD2 matching over 9 bases. Germline lookup yields CDR1 SEHNR and CDR2 FQNEAQ (reference sequence). The junction had 6 bases not matched to a gene; V was cut back by 4 bases and J by 2 bases. There are 16 residues in the CDR3. Here the CDR3 DNA reads TGTGCCAGCAGCTCGGAGGGACTAGCCGCCTACAATGAGCAGTTCTTC. Amino acids: CASSSEGLAAYNEQFF.

The CDR3 DNA reads as TGTGCCAGCAGCCACGGATCCTTGAGGGAGACCCAGTACTTC. Translating it yields CASSHGSLRETQYF. J is TRBJ2-5 and V is TRBV7-2; D call uncertain. The CDR3 spans 14 residues. V lost 5 bases and J lost 5, with 15 bases in between. Germline V gene lookup returns CDR1 SGHTA and CDR2 FQGNSA.

The chain carries TRBV7-9 and TRBJ1-2; 8 nucleotides align to TRBD1. The CDR3 covers 15 residues. Looked up from germline, CDR1 is SEHNR and CDR2 is FQNEAQ (reference sequence). Germline trimming cut 0 bases from V and 6 bases from J; bases unmatched to any gene: 6. The CDR3 region is CASSLATGDKDGYTF. CDR3 nucleotide sequence: TGTGCCAGCAGCTTAGCGACAGGGGACAAGGATGGCTACACCTTC.

For this clone: Other DNA sequences from this sample encode an identical CDR3 as well. This chain connects TRBV9 to TRBJ2-3; D unclear. Trimming took 4 bases from V and 6 from J, leaving 9 bases between them. CDR3 length: 12 amino acids. Germline V CDR1 and CDR2: SGDLS, YYNGEE. In nucleotides, the CDR3 is TGTGCCAGCAGCCCTGATGTTGATACGCAGTATTTT. Its protein is CASSPDVDTQYF.

The chain couples TRBV7-9 to TRBJ1-3; D is unclear. V was shortened by 3 bases and J by 0 bases, with 9 bases between the two germline ends. CDR1 SEHNR and CDR2 FQNEAQ come from the germline V gene (reference sequence). The CDR3 loop spans 15 amino acids. CDR3 bases: TGTGCCAGCAGCTTTTCCCAATCCTCTGGAAACACCATATATTTT. It is translated as CASSFSQSSGNTIYF.

The chain joins TRBV19 to TRBJ2-6; D gene unclear. CDR1 LNHDA and CDR2 SQIVND come from the germline V gene (reference sequence). The CDR3 runs 15 residues. Trimming stripped 6 bases from V and 0 bases from J, with 9 bases between. CDR3 in amino acids: CASRGQSSGANVLTF. The CDR3 bases are TGTGCCAGTAGAGGGCAGAGCTCTGGGGCCAACGTCCTGACTTTC.

J is TRBJ1-5 and V is TRBV5-8; TRBD1 matches at 7 bases. From germline, CDR1 is SGHTS and CDR2 YDEGEE. The CDR3 consists of 15 residues. J lost 0 bases, V lost 4 bases, and 4 bases had no gene match. The CDR3: CASSPGQNSNQPQHF. DNA of the CDR3: TGTGCCAGCAGCCCGGGACAGAATAGCAATCAGCCCCAGCATTTT.

The chain joins TRBV7-7 to TRBJ2-1; the match to TRBD1 covers 7 bases. This CDR3 comprises 15 residues. The J segment lost 12 bases and the V segment lost 5 bases, leaving 16 bases of the junction unmatched. CDR1 SSHAT and CDR2 FNYEAQ come from the germline V gene (reference sequence). The CDR3, as DNA: TGTGCCAGCAGCCCTATGCAGGGACAGACAATGGTGCAGTTCTTC. Its translation: CASSPMQGQTMVQFF.

J is TRBJ1-5 and V is TRBV19; 7 positions match TRBD1. The CDR3 contains 14 residues. Germline assignment: CDR1 LNHDA and CDR2 SQIVND (reference sequence). V dropped 6 bases and J dropped 3; count of bases not matched to a gene: 5. DNA for the CDR3: TGTGCCAGTAGGGGGCAGGGGGTCAATCAGCCCCAGCATTTT. Its protein is CASRGQGVNQPQHF.

The chain carries TRBV30 and TRBJ1-1, with 8 bases aligning to TRBD1. Looked up from germline, CDR1 is GTSNPN and CDR2 is SVGIG (reference sequence). The CDR3 totals 14 residues. Trimming removed 7 bases from V and 3 bases from J; junction bases left unmatched: 10. Here the CDR3 reads CASKTGAGDTEAFF. Written as DNA, the CDR3 is TGTGCCTCGAAGACAGGGGCGGGAGACACTGAAGCTTTCTTT.

This clone came up once. This CDR3 is CASSRGLNTEAFF. The CDR3 nucleotides are TGTGCCAGTAGCAGGGGCCTGAACACTGAAGCTTTCTTT. The rearrangement links TRBV19 to TRBJ1-1, with D possibly matching TRBD1 (6 bases). Trimming pared 6 bases from V and 0 bases from J, leaving 8 bases between. The CDR3 extends over 13 amino acids. Germline CDR1 LNHDA, CDR2 SQIVND (reference sequence).

This clone showed up just a few times. The V and J genes are TRBV6-5 and TRBJ2-7; 9 bases agree with TRBD1. Germline V gives CDR1 MNHEY, CDR2 SVGAGI. This CDR3 contains 15 residues. The ends lost 2 bases at V and 5 bases at J; junction bases unmatched: 7. CDR3 DNA sequence: TGTGCCAGCAGTTACAAGAGGGACAGGGCTCACGAGCAGTACTTC. Amino acids: CASSYKRDRAHEQYF.

The J gene is TRBJ2-7, the V gene TRBV18, with 10 bases fitting TRBD1. The V segment lost 6 bases and the J segment 6 bases; nucleotides outside the gene matches: 8. The germline gives CDR1 KGHSH, CDR2 LQKENI. The CDR3 runs 14 residues. CDR3 sequence (DNA): TGTGCCAGCTCGCATTCCGGGACAGGGGTCGAGCAGTACTTC. Its translation: CASSHSGTGVEQYF.

CDR3 sequence reads: CASKPSRLGSLGSTEAFF. The CDR3 DNA reads TGTGCCAGCAAACCCTCCCGACTGGGAAGTTTGGGGAGCACTGAAGCTTTCTTT. This sequence joins TRBV5-4 and TRBJ1-1, with D hard to call. V shed 6 bases and J shed 4 bases, with 28 bases lying between them. This CDR3 contains 18 residues. The germline V gene has CDR1 SGHNT and CDR2 YYREEE (reference sequence).

This clone was detected only once. J is TRBJ2-7 and V is TRBV5-1; TRBD2 aligns across 7 bases. Trimming removed 5 bases from V and 0 bases from J; junction bases left unmatched: 8. The length of the CDR3 is 15 residues. Germline CDR1 and CDR2: SGHRS and YFSETQ. CDR3 protein: CASSREGMGSYEQYF. CDR3 DNA: TGCGCCAGCAGTAGGGAGGGTATGGGCTCCTACGAGCAGTACTTC.

The gene calls are TRBV11-2 and TRBJ1-2; D gene ambiguous. V gave up 5 bases and J gave up 5 bases, with 12 bases separating them. This CDR3 is 13 amino acids long. Germline CDR1 SGHAT, CDR2 FQNNGV. CDR3 sequence (DNA): TGTGCCAGCAGCCCGGGTTTAGGGTATGGCTACACCTTC. It encodes CASSPGLGYGYTF.